This T cell receptor (beta chain) was recovered during a study of cytomegalovirus exposure and HLA in healthy donors. Study results and limitations: Analysis performed later showed TCR beta chains linked to HLA being more clonally expanded than equally common others.

Germline assignment: CDR1 SSHAT and CDR2 FNYEAQ (reference sequence). The CDR3 has 16 amino acids. The study ran its PCR with 60 Vbeta and 13 Jbeta primers. The method was immunoSEQ multiplex PCR; TCRdb's version includes in-frame clones alone and lacks a portion of them. The top ten clones hold around 10% of a sample with about 140,000 clones, roughly 77% of them seen once. As concerns this clone: Its antigen is not known. At one end the junction does not follow the germline gene, possibly because of a read error.

This TCR came from a man aged 18 to 30 in good health and CMV-seropositive. The sequencing input was PBMCs. The V and J genes are TRBV7-7 and TRBJ2-2, with 12 bases that match TRBD2. CDR3 DNA: TGTGCTAGCAGCCGTACTAGCGGGAGGATGGCCGGGGAGCTGTTTTTT. Its translation: CASSRTSGRMAGELFF.